This T cell receptor (beta chain) was observed in a study of regulatory T cells in long-lasting Graves disease. Of note for this clonotype: Its antigen is as yet unknown.

Study findings and constraints: There was favoring of TRBV28, TRBJ1-2 and TRBJ2-5 in persistent disease. Among the persistent patients, approximately 2,900 public clonotypes were shared, more than the 850 to 1,000 shared among new patients.

Researchers made TCR beta libraries by using iRepertoire HTBI primers and running Arm-PCR on CDR3 regions. Via MiXCR, TCRdb re-called the multiplex PCR reads, giving one row per CDR3 protein. In the table there are under 350,000 distinct CDR3 sequences, roughly a fifth of which are singletons. The CDR3 runs to 15 residues. Trimming took 6 bases from V and 4 from J; bases not matched to a gene: 6. The time point was: persistent/refractory GD, antithyroid drugs over 5 years with positive TRAb. The TCR library used RNA extracted from PBMCs. The material was peripheral blood mononuclear cells (PBMCs), obtained when the disease was refractory, from a patient treated with antithyroid drugs. The chain uses TRBV12-3 or TRBV12-4 and TRBJ2-2; 9 positions agree with TRBD1. The clonotype was recovered from a female donor with Graves disease. CDR3 loop: CASRPRQGVTGELFF. CDR3 bases: TGTGCCAGCAGACCTAGACAGGGGGTCACCGGGGAGCTGTTTTTT.